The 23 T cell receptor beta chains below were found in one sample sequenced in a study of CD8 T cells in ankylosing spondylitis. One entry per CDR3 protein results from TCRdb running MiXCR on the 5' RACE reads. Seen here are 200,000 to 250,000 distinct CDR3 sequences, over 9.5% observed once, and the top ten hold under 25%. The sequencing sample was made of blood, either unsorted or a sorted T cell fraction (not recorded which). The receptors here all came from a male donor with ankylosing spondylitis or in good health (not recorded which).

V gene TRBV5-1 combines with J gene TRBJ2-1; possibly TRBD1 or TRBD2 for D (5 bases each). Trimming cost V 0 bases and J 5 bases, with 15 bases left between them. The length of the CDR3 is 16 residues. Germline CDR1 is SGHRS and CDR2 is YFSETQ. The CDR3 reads CASSLDEGMKDNEQFF. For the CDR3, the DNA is TGCGCCAGCAGCTTGGACGAGGGGATGAAGGACAATGAGCAGTTCTTC.

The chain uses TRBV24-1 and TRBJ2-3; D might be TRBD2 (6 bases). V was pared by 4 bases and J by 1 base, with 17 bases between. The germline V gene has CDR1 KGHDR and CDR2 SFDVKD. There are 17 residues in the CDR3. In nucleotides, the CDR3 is TGTGCCACCAGTGACTTCGGGGCTAGCGTGGGCACAGATACGCAGTATTTT. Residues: CATSDFGASVGTDTQYF.

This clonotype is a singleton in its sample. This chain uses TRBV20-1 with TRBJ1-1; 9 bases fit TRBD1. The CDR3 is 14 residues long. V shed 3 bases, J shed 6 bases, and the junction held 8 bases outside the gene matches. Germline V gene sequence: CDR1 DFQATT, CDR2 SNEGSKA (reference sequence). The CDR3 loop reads CSASAGQGRSEAFF. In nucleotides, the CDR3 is TGCAGTGCTAGCGCGGGACAGGGAAGGTCTGAAGCTTTCTTT.

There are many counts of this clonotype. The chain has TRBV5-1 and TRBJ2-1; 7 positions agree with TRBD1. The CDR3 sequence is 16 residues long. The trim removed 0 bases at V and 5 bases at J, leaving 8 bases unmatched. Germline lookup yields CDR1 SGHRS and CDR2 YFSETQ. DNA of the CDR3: TGCGCCAGCAGCTTGGCTTCTTTGGGACAGCACAATGAGCAGTTCTTC. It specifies CASSLASLGQHNEQFF.

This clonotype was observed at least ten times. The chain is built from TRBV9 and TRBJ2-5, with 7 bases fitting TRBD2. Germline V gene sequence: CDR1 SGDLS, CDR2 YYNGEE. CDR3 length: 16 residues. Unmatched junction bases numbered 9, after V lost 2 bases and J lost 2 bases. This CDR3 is CASSVLSSGGQETQYF. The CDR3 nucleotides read TGTGCCAGCAGCGTCCTTTCCTCCGGGGGGCAAGAGACCCAGTACTTC.

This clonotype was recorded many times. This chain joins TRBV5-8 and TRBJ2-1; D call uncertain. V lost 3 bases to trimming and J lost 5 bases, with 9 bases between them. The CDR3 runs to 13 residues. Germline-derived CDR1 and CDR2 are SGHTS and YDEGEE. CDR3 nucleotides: TGTGCCAGCAGCTCTCAGAAGAACAATGAGCAGTTCTTC. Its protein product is CASSSQKNNEQFF. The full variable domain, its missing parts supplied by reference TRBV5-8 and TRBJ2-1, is EAGVTQSPTHLIKTRGQQATLRCSPISGHTSVYWYQQALGLGLQFLLWYDEGEERNRGNFPPRFSGRQFPNYSSELNVNALELEDSALYLCASSSQKNNEQFFGPGTRLTVL.

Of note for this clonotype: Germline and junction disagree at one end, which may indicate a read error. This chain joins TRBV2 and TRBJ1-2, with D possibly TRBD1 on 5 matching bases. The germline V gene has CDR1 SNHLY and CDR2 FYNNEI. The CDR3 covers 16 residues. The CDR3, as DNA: TGTGCCAGCAGTGTAATTCGCCCGAGCGCTGGGACTGGCGACACCTTC. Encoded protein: CASSVIRPSAGTGDTF.

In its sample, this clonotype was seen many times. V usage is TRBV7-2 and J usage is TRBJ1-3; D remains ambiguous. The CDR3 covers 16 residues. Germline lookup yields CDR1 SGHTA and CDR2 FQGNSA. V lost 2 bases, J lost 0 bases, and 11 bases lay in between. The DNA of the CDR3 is TGTGCCAGCAGCTTAACCCCCGGTAGCTCTGGAAACACCATATATTTT. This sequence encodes CASSLTPGSSGNTIYF.

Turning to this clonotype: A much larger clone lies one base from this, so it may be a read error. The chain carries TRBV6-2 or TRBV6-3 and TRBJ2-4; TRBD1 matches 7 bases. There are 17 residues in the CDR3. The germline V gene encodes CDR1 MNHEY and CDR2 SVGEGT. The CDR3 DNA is TGTGCCAGCAGTTACGAGGACAGGTTCTTCGCCAAAAACATTCAGGACTTC. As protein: CASSYEDRFFAKNIQDF.

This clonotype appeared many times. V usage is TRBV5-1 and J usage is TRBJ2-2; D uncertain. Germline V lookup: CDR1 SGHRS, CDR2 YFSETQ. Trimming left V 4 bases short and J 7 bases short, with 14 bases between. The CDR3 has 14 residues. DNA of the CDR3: TGCGCCAGCAGCCCGGCGGTGTCAGACGGGGAGCTGTTTTTT. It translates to CASSPAVSDGELFF.

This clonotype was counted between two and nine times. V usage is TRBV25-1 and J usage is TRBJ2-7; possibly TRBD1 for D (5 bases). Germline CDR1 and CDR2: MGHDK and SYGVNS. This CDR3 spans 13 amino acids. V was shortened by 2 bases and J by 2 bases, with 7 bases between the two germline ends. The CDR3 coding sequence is TGTGCCAGCAGTGAAGTGACAGCCTACGAGCAGTACTTC. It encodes CASSEVTAYEQYF.

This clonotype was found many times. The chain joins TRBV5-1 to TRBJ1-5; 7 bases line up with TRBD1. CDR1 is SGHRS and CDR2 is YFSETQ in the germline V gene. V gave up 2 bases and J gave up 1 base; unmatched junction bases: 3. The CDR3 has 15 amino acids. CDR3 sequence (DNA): TGCGCCAGCAGCTTCACAGGGGAGAGCAATCAGCCCCAGCATTTT. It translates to CASSFTGESNQPQHF.

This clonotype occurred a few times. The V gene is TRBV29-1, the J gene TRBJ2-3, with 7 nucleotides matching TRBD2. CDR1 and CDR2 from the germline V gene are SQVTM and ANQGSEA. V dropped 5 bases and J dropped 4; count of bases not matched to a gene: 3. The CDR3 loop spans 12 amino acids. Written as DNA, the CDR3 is TGCAGCGTTCTAAGCGGGGCAGATACGCAGTATTTT. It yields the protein CSVLSGADTQYF.

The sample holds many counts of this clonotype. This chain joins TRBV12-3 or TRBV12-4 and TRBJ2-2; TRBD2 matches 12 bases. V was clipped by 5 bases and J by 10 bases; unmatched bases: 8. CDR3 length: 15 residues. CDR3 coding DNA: TGTGCCAGCAGTCCCGGGACTAGCGGGTTCACGGAGCTGTTTTTT. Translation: CASSPGTSGFTELFF.

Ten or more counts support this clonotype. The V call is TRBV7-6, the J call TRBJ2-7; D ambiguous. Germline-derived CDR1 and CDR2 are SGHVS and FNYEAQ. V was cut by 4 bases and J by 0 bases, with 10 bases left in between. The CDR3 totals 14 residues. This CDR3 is CASSSTLNSYEQYF. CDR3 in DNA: TGTGCCAGCAGCTCAACACTCAACTCCTACGAGCAGTACTTC.

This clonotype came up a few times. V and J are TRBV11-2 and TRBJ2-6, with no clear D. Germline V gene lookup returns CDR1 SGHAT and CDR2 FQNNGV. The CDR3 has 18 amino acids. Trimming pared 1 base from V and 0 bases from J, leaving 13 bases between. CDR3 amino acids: CASSLVGTSASGANVLTF. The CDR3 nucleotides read TGTGCCAGCAGCTTAGTCGGCACCTCAGCCTCTGGGGCCAACGTCCTGACTTTC.

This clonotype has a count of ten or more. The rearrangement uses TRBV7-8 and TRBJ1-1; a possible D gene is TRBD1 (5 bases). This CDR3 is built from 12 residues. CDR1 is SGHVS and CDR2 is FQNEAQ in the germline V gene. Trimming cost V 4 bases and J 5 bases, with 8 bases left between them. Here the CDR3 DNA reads TGTGCCAGCAGCTCGGGACGGACTGAAGCTTTCTTT. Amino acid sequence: CASSSGRTEAFF.

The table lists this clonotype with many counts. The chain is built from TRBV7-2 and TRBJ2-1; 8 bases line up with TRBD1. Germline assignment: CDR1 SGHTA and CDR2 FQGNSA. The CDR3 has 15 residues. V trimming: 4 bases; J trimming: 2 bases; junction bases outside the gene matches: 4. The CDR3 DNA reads TGTGCCAGCAGCTCAGGACAGGGAACCTACAATGAGCAGTTCTTC. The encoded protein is CASSSGQGTYNEQFF.

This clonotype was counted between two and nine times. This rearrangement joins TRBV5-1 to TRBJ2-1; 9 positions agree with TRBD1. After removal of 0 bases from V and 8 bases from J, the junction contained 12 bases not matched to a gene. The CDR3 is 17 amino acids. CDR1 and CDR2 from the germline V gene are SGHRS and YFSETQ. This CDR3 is CASSLARKAGQGYEQFF. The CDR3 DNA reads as TGCGCCAGCAGCTTGGCCCGGAAGGCTGGACAGGGGTATGAGCAGTTCTTC.

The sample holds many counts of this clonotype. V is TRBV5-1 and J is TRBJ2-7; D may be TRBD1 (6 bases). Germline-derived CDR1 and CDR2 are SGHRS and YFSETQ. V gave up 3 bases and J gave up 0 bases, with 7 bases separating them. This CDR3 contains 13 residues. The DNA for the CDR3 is TGCGCCAGCAGCTCAGGGGCCTCCTACGAGCAGTACTTC. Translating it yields CASSSGASYEQYF.

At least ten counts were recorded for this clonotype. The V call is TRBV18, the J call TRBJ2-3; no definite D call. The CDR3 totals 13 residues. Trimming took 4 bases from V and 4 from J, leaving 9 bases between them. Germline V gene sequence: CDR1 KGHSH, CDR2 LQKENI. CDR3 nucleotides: TGTGCCAGCTCACTACAGTCGGCAGATACGCAGTATTTT. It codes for CASSLQSADTQYF.

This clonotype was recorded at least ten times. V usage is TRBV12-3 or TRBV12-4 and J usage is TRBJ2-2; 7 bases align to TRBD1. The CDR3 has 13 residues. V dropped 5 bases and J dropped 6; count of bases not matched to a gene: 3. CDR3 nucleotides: TGTGCCAGCAGTCCCGGACAGGCCGGGGAGCTGTTTTTT. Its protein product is CASSPGQAGELFF.

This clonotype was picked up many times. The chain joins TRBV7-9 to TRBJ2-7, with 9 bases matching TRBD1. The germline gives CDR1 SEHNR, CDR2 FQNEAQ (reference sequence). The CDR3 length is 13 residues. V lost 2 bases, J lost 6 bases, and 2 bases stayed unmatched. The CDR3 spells CASSLTGGSEQYF. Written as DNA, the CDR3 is TGTGCCAGCAGCTTAACAGGGGGCTCCGAGCAGTACTTC.